This T cell receptor beta chain was retrieved from a study of T-cell memory formation after mild COVID-19 listed by TCRdb under 2021. About the study as a whole: Most TCR sequence clusters were specific to one of the two donors. The cohort was made up of two young adult volunteers, one female and one male, who were previously healthy. In two donors, T-cell clones that expanded and contracted after mild COVID-19 were tracked by sequencing TCRalpha and TCRbeta repertoires over time.

About this clonotype: Its antigen is currently not known. No base quality values were provided; no much bigger clone lies one nucleotide off.

CDR1 and CDR2 (SGDLS, YYNGEE) derive from the germline V gene. The CDR3 covers 15 residues, taking in both the cysteine and the phenylalanine. The kept DNA is CDR3 alone, 45 bases in frame from the first base. Trimming at the junction amounts to 0 bases on V and 3 bases on J, and the germline ends lie 12 bases apart. General study outcomes and caveats: Contracting CD4+ clones appeared mostly in the CM and EM memory subsets, whereas CD8+ clones were enriched in EMRA. The study included only two mild cases, and larger cohorts that include severe cases with pre-infection samples were judged to be necessary. Whether the second-wave clones peaking on day 37 were SARS-CoV-2 specific was not confirmed. The detection of some responding clones in pre-infection memory suggests that pre-existing cross-reactive memory T cells joined the SARS-CoV-2 response. From day 15 to 85, contracting clones showed balanced CD4/CD8 phenotypes, whereas a second wave of clones that expanded from day 15 to 37 leaned towards CD4+.

Sequencer: Illumina NovaSeq 6000. TCRalpha and TCRbeta cDNA libraries were built by 5'RACE with constant-segment primers, adding sample barcodes and unique molecular identifiers. RNA was extracted from every sample with Trizol reagent. Amplification of the libraries took two PCR steps, and the second step added a second sample barcode plus Illumina TruSeq adapters. Sequencing of the libraries was done on an Illumina NovaSeq, producing 2 x 150 bp paired-end reads. The authors processed their data as follows. Demultiplexing of reads and collapsing into UMI-guided consensus sequences were performed with migec v1.2.7. With mixcr v2.1.11, UMI consensuses were aligned to TRA and TRB V and J templates and assembled into clonotypes. Clonotypes were classified as expanded or contracted when called significant by both edgeR and NoisET, with noise models trained on biological replicates. For edgeR calls, the cutoffs were a false discovery rate-adjusted p below 0.01 and a log2 fold-change threshold of 1. PCA with hierarchical clustering of max-normalized trajectories of the 1000 most abundant clonotypes was used as exploratory dynamics analysis. Each responding clone was given a CD4 or CD8 phenotype based on the CD4+ and CD8+ repertoires, which had been sequenced separately. The public sequencing data were trimmed at Q25 with fastp and processed into clonotypes with MiXCR by TCRdb, which kept only in-frame beta chains. Every CDR3 protein is listed once, alongside the most common genes and DNA of its rows. The V and J calls were not made by the authors but by TCRdb's processing. Across this sample there are about 250,000 distinct CDR3 sequences, with approximately 15% seen only once. The top ten constitute 2% to 2.5% of the sample.

PBMCs were isolated by Ficoll-Paque density gradient centrifugation. The rearrangement combines TRBV9 with TRBJ1-1; a tentative D call is TRBD1 (5 bases match). The sequence was obtained from an adult woman who had mild COVID-19 (a few samples of this study predate the infection). The sample titles of this study are shuffled in the database, so cell type and time point are left out; the donor was told from shared clones. The sequencing sample was made of PBMCs or a T cell subset sorted from them (not recorded which). The DNA sequence reads TGTGCCAGCAGCGTAGAACCAGGGAGATACACTGAAGCTTTCTTT. Translated, this gives CASSVEPGRYTEAFF.